The 24 T cell receptor beta chains below all came from one sample that was sequenced in a study of blood T cell repertoires in COVID-19. Sequenced by immunoSEQ multiplex PCR; TCRdb stores in-frame clones only, minus some. This sample has about 72,000 clones; 70% to 90% occur once, and the top ten carry roughly 11%. Specimen: peripheral blood. These receptors originate from a man in his 70s with active or convalescent COVID-19.

This clone has only a few counts. The chain couples TRBV5-1 to TRBJ2-7; 9 bases align to TRBD1. The V gene's germline CDR1 is SGHRS and CDR2 YFSETQ. The ends lost 4 bases at V and 2 bases at J; junction bases unmatched: 7. The CDR3 contains 15 residues. The CDR3: CASSGGTGPTYEQYF. DNA of the CDR3: TGCGCCAGCAGCGGCGGGACAGGGCCCACCTACGAGCAGTACTTC.

This chain uses TRBV3-1 (or the pseudogene TRBV3-2) with TRBJ2-2; D is possibly TRBD1 (6 bases). Germline CDR1 LGHDT, CDR2 YNNKEL (reference sequence). Trimming removed 4 bases at V and 3 bases at J, with 15 bases between. The CDR3 loop spans 16 amino acids. The CDR3 is CASSPGDPADTGELFF. CDR3 bases: TGTGCCAGCAGCCCAGGGGACCCAGCGGACACCGGGGAGCTGTTTTTT.

The chain couples TRBV30 to TRBJ2-7; tentative D call: TRBD2 (6 bases). The germline gives CDR1 GTSNPN, CDR2 SVGIG (reference sequence). V lost 4 bases, J lost 6 bases, and 16 bases lay in between. This CDR3 region has 13 residues. The CDR3: CAWTVIPGGEQYF. The CDR3 DNA reads as TGTGCCTGGACCGTAATTCCCGGGGGCGAGCAGTACTTC.

This chain joins TRBV14 and TRBJ1-2; D is perhaps TRBD1 (5 bases). There are 13 residues in the CDR3. V lost 2 bases and J lost 8, with 12 bases in between. Germline V CDR1 and CDR2: SGHDN, FVKESK. The CDR3 reads CASSQWSQGGYTF. CDR3 in DNA: TGTGCCAGCAGCCAATGGTCTCAGGGCGGCTACACCTTC.

In its sample, this clone was seen once. CDR3 bases: TGTGCCAGCAGGGGGCTTGATGGCTACACCTTC. It yields the protein CASRGLDGYTF. This chain links TRBV27 with TRBJ1-2; perhaps TRBD1 as D (5 bases). CDR1 and CDR2 from the germline V gene are MNHEY and SMNVEV (reference sequence). CDR3 size: 11 residues. V was shortened by 6 bases and J by 6 bases, with 8 bases between the two germline ends.

V is TRBV24-1 and J is TRBJ1-5; D possibly corresponds to TRBD1 (5 bases). This CDR3 has 14 residues. Germline-derived CDR1 and CDR2 are KGHDR and SFDVKD. V lost 12 bases and J 6 bases, leaving 20 bases between the germline ends. The chain's CDR3 is CAYFGTRNRQPQHF. The CDR3 DNA reads as TGTGCCTACTTCGGGACTCGTAATCGTCAGCCCCAGCATTTT.

V is TRBV4-2 and J is TRBJ2-3, with 9 bases matching TRBD2. The CDR3 is 14 residues long. V shed 4 bases, J shed 4 bases, and the junction held 3 bases outside the gene matches. CDR1 is LGHNA and CDR2 is YNFKEQ in the germline V gene. The DNA for the CDR3 is TGTGCCAGCAGCCGGGGGACTAGCTCAGATACGCAGTATTTT. It is translated as CASSRGTSSDTQYF.

V and J are TRBV14 and TRBJ1-2, with D unclear. This CDR3 has 12 amino acids. V lost 4 bases and J 6 bases, leaving 9 bases between the germline ends. Looked up from germline, CDR1 is SGHDN and CDR2 is FVKESK. CDR3 nucleotide sequence: TGTGCCAGCAGCCCGGGTAGAAATGGCTACACCTTC. Its protein product is CASSPGRNGYTF.

J is TRBJ1-1 and V is TRBV5-5, with a weak D call TRBD1 (6 bases). Germline CDR1 and CDR2: SGHKS and YYEKEE (reference sequence). The ends were cut back, 2 bases at V and 5 bases at J, with 16 bases in the middle. The CDR3 runs 15 residues. The chain's CDR3 is CASSFRSSGATEAFF. CDR3 DNA: TGTGCCAGCAGCTTTCGGTCCTCAGGGGCAACTGAAGCTTTCTTT.

The V gene is TRBV5-1, the J gene TRBJ1-1, with a tentative D call TRBD1 (5 bases). Looked up from germline, CDR1 is SGHRS and CDR2 is YFSETQ. This CDR3 spans 15 amino acids. The V gene lost 2 bases and the J gene lost 1 base, with 12 bases spanning the gap. In nucleotides, the CDR3 is TGCGCCAGCAGCTTACCGACAGAGAAGAACACTGAAGCTTTCTTT. Protein product: CASSLPTEKNTEAFF.

This chain joins TRBV10-3 and TRBJ2-1, with no clear D. The CDR3 contains 17 residues. The germline gives CDR1 ENHRY, CDR2 SYGVKD. V lost 1 base and J lost 0, with 13 bases in between. The DNA of the CDR3 is TGTGCCATCAGTGAGTTCATCGGCGGAAACTCCTACAATGAGCAGTTCTTC. Amino acid sequence: CAISEFIGGNSYNEQFF.

This rearrangement joins TRBV7-9 to TRBJ2-2; D perhaps matches TRBD1 (5 bases). This CDR3 spans 15 amino acids. Per germline, CDR1 SEHNR and CDR2 FQNEAQ (reference sequence). The germline V and J ends were trimmed by 1 base and 8 bases, with 14 bases remaining between them. CDR3 loop: CASSLGVPGSGELFF. CDR3 in DNA: TGTGCCAGCAGCTTAGGTGTTCCAGGGTCTGGGGAGCTGTTTTTT.

This clone has a count of ten or more. The chain recombines TRBV12-3 or TRBV12-4 with TRBJ1-2; D might be TRBD1 (5 bases). The V end was cut by 3 bases, the J end by 0 bases, with 5 bases between. This CDR3 has 13 amino acids. CDR3 DNA sequence: TGTGCCAGCAGTTTCAGGGCTAACTATGGCTACACCTTC. Protein sequence: CASSFRANYGYTF.

The V call is TRBV2, the J call TRBJ1-5; D not resolved. The V gene's germline CDR1 is SNHLY and CDR2 FYNNEI. This CDR3 is 15 amino acids long. With 4 bases removed from V and 3 bases from J, the gap between germline ends came to 13 bases. The CDR3 DNA is TGTGCCAGCAGTGCGCTACAGAGTATCAATCAGCCCCAGCATTTT. Residues: CASSALQSINQPQHF.

The gene calls are TRBV2 and TRBJ1-2, with D perhaps matching TRBD1 (6 bases). The CDR3 is made up of 14 amino acids. CDR1 is SNHLY, CDR2 FYNNEI, per germline. Trimming took 7 bases from V and 4 from J, leaving 16 bases between them. For the CDR3, the DNA is TGTGCCAGCAAGTCAGGGGACAACACCTATGGCTACACCTTC. Amino acid sequence: CASKSGDNTYGYTF.

The chain is built from TRBV19 and TRBJ1-6, with 10 nucleotides matching TRBD1. Per germline, CDR1 LNHDA and CDR2 SQIVND (reference sequence). V gave up 5 bases and J gave up 10 bases; unmatched junction bases: 11. The CDR3 runs to 16 residues. In DNA form, the CDR3 reads TGTGCCAGTAGTTTTCTTCGACAGGGGGCTCAATCACCCCTCCACTTT. It is translated as CASSFLRQGAQSPLHF.

The genes are TRBV5-1 and TRBJ2-1; TRBD2 aligns across 11 bases. V was clipped by 0 bases and J by 6 bases; unmatched bases: 5. This CDR3 contains 16 residues. CDR1 and CDR2 (germline): SGHRS, YFSETQ. The CDR3 DNA sequence: TGCGCCAGCAGCTTGGGGGGGACTAGCGGAAGCAATGAGCAGTTCTTC. Translated: CASSLGGTSGSNEQFF. Filled out from reference TRBV5-1 and TRBJ2-1, the complete variable domain reads KAGVTQTPRYLIKTRGQQVTLSCSPISGHRSVSWYQQTPGQGLQFLFEYFSETQRNKGNFPGRFSGRQFSNSRSEMNVSTLELGDSALYLCASSLGGTSGSNEQFFGPGTRLTVL.

The rearrangement uses TRBV5-4 and TRBJ1-6, with TRBD1 identical over 10 bases. V dropped 4 bases and J dropped 7; count of bases not matched to a gene: 8. The length of the CDR3 is 16 residues. The V gene's germline CDR1 is SGHNT and CDR2 YYREEE (reference sequence). The CDR3 DNA follows: TGTGCCAGCAGCCGTGGAGGGACAGGGGTCAATTCACCCCTCCACTTT. Amino acids: CASSRGGTGVNSPLHF. The variable domain in full, with the rest retrieved from reference TRBV5-4 and TRBJ1-6, is ETGVTQSPTHLIKTRGQQVTLRCSSQSGHNTVSWYQQALGQGPQFIFQYYREEENGRGNFPPRFSGLQFPNYSSELNVNALELDDSALYLCASSRGGTGVNSPLHFGNGTRLTVT.

The rearrangement joins TRBV2 to TRBJ1-4, with D possibly TRBD1 on 5 matching bases. Germline CDR1 and CDR2: SNHLY and FYNNEI. The V end was cut by 3 bases, the J end by 8 bases, with 16 bases between. This CDR3 has 15 residues. The CDR3 loop is CASSEDRGVGEKLFF. The CDR3 DNA reads TGTGCCAGCAGTGAGGACCGGGGGGTTGGGGAAAAACTGTTTTTT.

This chain connects TRBV5-1 to TRBJ1-5, with 8 positions matching TRBD1. This CDR3 comprises 15 residues. Germline values: CDR1 SGHRS, CDR2 YFSETQ. The V segment lost 4 bases and the J segment 7 bases; nucleotides outside the gene matches: 10. CDR3 loop: CASSPGQGGGQPQHF. In DNA, the CDR3 is TGCGCCAGCAGCCCTGGACAGGGTGGCGGCCAGCCCCAGCATTTT.

This chain uses TRBV9 with TRBJ2-2; D is unresolved. This CDR3 comprises 12 residues. V was clipped by 0 bases and J by 7 bases, with 4 bases between them. Looked up from germline, CDR1 is SGDLS and CDR2 is YYNGEE. CDR3 region: CASSVDSGELFF. CDR3 coding DNA: TGTGCCAGCAGCGTAGATAGCGGGGAGCTGTTTTTT.

The chain employs TRBV18 and TRBJ2-5, with 8 bases identical to TRBD2. From germline, CDR1 is KGHSH and CDR2 LQKENI. The CDR3 runs to 15 residues. V was clipped by 5 bases and J by 4 bases; unmatched bases: 9. The CDR3 coding sequence is TGTGCCAGCTCATTCACCGCGGGGGGCCGAGAGACCCAGTACTTC. Translating gives CASSFTAGGRETQYF.

The V and J genes are TRBV11-2 and TRBJ2-5; perhaps TRBD2 as D (6 bases). Germline CDR1 reads SGHAT; CDR2 reads FQNNGV. The CDR3 runs 15 residues. With 1 base removed from V and 3 bases from J, the gap between germline ends came to 12 bases. The CDR3, as DNA: TGTGCCAGCAGCTTAGGCGCTAGCGACAAAGAGACCCAGTACTTC. Protein sequence: CASSLGASDKETQYF.

The V and J genes are TRBV18 and TRBJ2-3; D remains ambiguous. This CDR3 comprises 15 residues. Trimming took off 0 bases at V and 2 bases at J, with 9 bases between the two ends. Germline V gene data show CDR1 as KGHSH and CDR2 as LQKENI. In DNA, the CDR3 is TGTGCCAGCTCACCACCTTCTCAGGCCACAGATACGCAGTATTTT. This translates into CASSPPSQATDTQYF.